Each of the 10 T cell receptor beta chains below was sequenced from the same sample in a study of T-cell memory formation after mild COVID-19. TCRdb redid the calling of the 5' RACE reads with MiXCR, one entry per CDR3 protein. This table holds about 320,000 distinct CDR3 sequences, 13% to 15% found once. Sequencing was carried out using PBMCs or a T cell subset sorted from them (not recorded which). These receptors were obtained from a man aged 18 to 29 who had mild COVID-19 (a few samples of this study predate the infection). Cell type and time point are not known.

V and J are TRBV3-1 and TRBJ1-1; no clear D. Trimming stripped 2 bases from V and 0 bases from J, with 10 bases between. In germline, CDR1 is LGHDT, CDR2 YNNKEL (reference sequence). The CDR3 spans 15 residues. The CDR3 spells CASSQHGVVNTEAFF. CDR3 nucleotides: TGTGCCAGCAGCCAACACGGGGTCGTGAACACTGAAGCTTTCTTT.

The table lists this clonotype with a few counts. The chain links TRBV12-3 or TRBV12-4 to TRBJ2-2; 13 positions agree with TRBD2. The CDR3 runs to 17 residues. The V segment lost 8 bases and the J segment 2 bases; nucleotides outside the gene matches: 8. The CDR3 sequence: CASSGLAGAFNTGELFF. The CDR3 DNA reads TGTGCCAGCTCTGGACTAGCGGGGGCATTTAACACCGGGGAGCTGTTTTTT.

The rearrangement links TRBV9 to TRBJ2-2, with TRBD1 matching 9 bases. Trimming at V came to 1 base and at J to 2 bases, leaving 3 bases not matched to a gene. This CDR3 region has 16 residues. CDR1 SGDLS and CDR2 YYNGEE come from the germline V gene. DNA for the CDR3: TGTGCCAGCAGCGTATATACAGGGGGCAACACCGGGGAGCTGTTTTTT. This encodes CASSVYTGGNTGELFF.

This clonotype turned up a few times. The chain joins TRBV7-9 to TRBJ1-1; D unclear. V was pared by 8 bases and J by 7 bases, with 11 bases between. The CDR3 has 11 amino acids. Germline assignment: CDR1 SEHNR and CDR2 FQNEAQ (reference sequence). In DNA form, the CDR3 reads TGTGCCAGCTCTTTGTACGATGAAGCTTTCTTT. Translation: CASSLYDEAFF.

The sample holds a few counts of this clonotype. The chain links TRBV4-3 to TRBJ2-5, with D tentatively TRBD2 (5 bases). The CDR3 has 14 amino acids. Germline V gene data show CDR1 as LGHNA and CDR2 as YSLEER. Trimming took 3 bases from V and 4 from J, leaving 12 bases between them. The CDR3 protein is CASSQVAGGETQYF. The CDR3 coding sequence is TGCGCCAGCAGCCAGGTTGCAGGAGGAGAGACCCAGTACTTC.

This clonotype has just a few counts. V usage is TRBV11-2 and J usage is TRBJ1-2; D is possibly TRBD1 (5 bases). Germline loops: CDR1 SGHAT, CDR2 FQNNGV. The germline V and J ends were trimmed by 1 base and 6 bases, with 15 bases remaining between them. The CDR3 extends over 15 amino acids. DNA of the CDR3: TGTGCCAGCAGCTTAGCCGCCGGGACTATCGATGGCTACACCTTC. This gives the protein CASSLAAGTIDGYTF.

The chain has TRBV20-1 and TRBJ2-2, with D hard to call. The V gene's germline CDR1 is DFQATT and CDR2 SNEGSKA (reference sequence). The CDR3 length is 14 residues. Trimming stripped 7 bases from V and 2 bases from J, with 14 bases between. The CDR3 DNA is TGCAGTGTGGGGTCCATCTATAACACCGGGGAGCTGTTTTTT. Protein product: CSVGSIYNTGELFF.

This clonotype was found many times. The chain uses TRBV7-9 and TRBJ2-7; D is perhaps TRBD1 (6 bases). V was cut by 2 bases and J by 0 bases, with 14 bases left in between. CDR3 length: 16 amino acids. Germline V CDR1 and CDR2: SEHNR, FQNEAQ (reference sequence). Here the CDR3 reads CASSLYQGPSSYEQYF. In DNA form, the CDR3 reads TGTGCCAGCAGCTTATATCAGGGGCCGAGCTCCTACGAGCAGTACTTC.

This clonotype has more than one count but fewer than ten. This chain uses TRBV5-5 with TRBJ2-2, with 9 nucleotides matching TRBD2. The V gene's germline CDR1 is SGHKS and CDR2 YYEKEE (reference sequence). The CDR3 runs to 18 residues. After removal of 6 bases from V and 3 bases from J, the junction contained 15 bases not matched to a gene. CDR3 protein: CASTITVAGAGDTGELFF. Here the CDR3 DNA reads TGTGCCAGCACAATAACGGTAGCGGGGGCCGGTGACACCGGGGAGCTGTTTTTT.

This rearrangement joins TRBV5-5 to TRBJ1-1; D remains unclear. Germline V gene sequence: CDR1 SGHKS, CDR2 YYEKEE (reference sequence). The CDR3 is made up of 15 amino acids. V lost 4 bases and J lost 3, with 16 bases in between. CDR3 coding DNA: TGTGCCAGCAGCCCCGAGACGGGCGAAGACACTGAAGCTTTCTTT. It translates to CASSPETGEDTEAFF. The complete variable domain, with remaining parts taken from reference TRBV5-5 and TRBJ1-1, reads DAGVTQSPTHLIKTRGQQVTLRCSPISGHKSVSWYQQVLGQGPQFIFQYYEKEERGRGNFPDRFSARQFPNYSSELNVNALLLGDSALYLCASSPETGEDTEAFFGQGTRLTVV.